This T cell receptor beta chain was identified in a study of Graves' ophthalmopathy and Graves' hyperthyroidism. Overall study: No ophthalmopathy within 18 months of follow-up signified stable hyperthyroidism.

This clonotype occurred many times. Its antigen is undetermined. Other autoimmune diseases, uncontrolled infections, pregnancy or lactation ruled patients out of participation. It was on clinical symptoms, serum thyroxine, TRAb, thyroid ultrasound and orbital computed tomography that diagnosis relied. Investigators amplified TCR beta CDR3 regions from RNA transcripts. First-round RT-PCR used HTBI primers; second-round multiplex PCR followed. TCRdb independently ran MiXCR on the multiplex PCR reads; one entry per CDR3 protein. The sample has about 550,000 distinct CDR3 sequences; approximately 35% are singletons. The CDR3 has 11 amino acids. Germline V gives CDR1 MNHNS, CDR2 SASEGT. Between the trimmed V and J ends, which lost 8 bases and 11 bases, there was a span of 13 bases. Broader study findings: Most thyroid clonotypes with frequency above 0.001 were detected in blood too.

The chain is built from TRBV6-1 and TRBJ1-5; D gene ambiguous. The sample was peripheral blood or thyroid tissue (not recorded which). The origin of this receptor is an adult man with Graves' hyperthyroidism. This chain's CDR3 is CASHNDRAQHF. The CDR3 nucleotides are TGTGCCAGCCATAACGATCGGGCCCAGCATTTT.